This T cell receptor beta chain was sequenced during a study of cytomegalovirus exposure and HLA in healthy donors. 13 Jbeta primers and 60 Vbeta primers were used for the PCR. Measured with immunoSEQ multiplex PCR; TCRdb has only the in-frame clones, and not every one. In the table there are fewer than 85,000 clones, under 80% of which are singletons. The sequenced sample consisted of PBMCs. The receptor was derived from a man between 18 and 35 years old in good health and CMV-seropositive.

Here the CDR3 DNA reads TGCGCCAGCAGCCTATCGACAGGAAACACCGGGGAGCTGTTTTTT. It translates to CASSLSTGNTGELFF. This rearrangement joins TRBV5-1 to TRBJ2-2; a possible D gene is TRBD1 (6 bases). V gave up 4 bases and J gave up 2 bases, with 12 bases separating them. CDR1 and CDR2 (germline): SGHRS, YFSETQ. The CDR3 is 15 residues long.